This TCR beta chain was captured by sequencing in a study of tumor-infiltrating lymphocytes in oesophageal squamous cell carcinoma. The CDR3 totals 14 residues. V shed 6 bases and J shed 1 base, with 9 bases lying between them. Germline V gives CDR1 SGHVS, CDR2 FNYEAQ. MiXCR, applied by TCRdb to the PCR reads, yields one record per CDR3 protein. The data hold some 14,000 distinct CDR3 sequences, with around 50% observed a single time. This clonotype came up many times. The chain combines TRBV7-6 with TRBJ2-2; D remains unclear. This clonotype was sampled from a male donor with esophageal squamous cell carcinoma. The sample was esophageal tumor tissue. For the CDR3, the DNA is TGTGCCAGCAGGGTGGGCCAGAACACCGGGGAGCTGTTTTTT. This codes for CASRVGQNTGELFF.